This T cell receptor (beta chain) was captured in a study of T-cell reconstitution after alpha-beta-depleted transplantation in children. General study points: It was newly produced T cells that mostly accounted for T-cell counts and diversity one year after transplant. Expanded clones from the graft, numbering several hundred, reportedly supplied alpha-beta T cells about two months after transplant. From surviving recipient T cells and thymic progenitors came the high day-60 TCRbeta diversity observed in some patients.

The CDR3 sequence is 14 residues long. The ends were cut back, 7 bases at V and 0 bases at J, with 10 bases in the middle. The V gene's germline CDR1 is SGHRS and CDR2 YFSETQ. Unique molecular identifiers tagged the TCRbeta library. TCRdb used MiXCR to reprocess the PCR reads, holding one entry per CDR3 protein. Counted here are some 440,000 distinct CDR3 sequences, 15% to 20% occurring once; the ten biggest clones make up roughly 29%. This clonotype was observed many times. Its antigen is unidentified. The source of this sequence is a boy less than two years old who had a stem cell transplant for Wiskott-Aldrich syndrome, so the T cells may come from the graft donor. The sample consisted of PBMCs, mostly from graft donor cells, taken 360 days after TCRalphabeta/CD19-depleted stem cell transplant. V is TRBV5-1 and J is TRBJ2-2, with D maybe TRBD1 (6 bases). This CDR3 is CASRTGTNTGELFF. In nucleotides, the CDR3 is TGCGCCAGCCGAACAGGGACGAACACCGGGGAGCTGTTTTTT. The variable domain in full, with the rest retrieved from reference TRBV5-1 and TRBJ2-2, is KAGVTQTPRYLIKTRGQQVTLSCSPISGHRSVSWYQQTPGQGLQFLFEYFSETQRNKGNFPGRFSGRQFSNSRSEMNVSTLELGDSALYLCASRTGTNTGELFFGEGSRLTVL.